What follows describes a single T cell receptor beta chain. Here immunoSEQ multiplex PCR was the method, and the copy in TCRdb shows in-frame clones only, minus some. The sample contains around 45,000 clones, 83% of which appear only once. The data originate from a study of blood T cell repertoires in COVID-19. About the research overall: The origin of the acute and convalescent COVID-19 samples was the United States, Italy and Spain. T cells, B-cell-depleted T cells, or PBMCs provided the cDNA or gDNA that served as material.

CDR1 MNHEY and CDR2 SVGAGI come from the germline V gene. CDR3 length: 15 residues. Trimming at V came to 7 bases and at J to 5 bases, leaving 5 bases not matched to a gene. The sequence was obtained from a man at least 80 years old in a cohort sampled during active COVID-19. The V call is TRBV6-5, the J call TRBJ2-3; TRBD2 aligns across 14 bases. Sequenced input: peripheral blood. The CDR3 sequence: CASTEGLAGVDTQYF. The CDR3 DNA is TGTGCCAGCACCGAGGGACTAGCGGGAGTAGATACGCAGTATTTT.